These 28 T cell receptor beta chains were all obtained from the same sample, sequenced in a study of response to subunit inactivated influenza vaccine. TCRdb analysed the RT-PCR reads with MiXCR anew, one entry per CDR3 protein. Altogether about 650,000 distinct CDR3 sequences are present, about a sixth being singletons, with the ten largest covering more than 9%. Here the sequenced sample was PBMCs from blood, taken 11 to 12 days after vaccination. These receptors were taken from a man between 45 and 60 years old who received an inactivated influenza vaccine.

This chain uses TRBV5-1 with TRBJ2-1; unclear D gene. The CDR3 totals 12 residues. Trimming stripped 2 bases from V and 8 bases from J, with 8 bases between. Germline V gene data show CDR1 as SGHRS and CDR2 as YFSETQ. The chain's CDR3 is CASSFNADEQFF. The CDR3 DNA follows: TGCGCCAGCAGCTTCAATGCGGATGAGCAGTTCTTC.

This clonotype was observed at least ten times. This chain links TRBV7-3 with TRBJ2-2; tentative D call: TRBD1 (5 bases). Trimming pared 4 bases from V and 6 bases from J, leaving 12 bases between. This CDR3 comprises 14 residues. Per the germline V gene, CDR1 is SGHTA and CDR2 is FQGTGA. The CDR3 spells CASSSVSGPGELFF. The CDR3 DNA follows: TGTGCCAGCAGCTCCGTATCAGGGCCCGGGGAGCTGTTTTTT.

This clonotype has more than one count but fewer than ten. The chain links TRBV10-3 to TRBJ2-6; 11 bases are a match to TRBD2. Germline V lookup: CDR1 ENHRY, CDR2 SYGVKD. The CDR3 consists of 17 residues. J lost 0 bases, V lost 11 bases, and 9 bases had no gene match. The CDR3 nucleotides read TGTGCCTCGGGACTAGCGGTGACCGGCTCTGGGGCCAACGTCCTGACTTTC. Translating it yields CASGLAVTGSGANVLTF.

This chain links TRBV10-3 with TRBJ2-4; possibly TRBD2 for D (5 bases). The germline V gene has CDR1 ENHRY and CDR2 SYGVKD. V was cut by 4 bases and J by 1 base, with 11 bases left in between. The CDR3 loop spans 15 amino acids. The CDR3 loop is CAISAFGEAKNIQYF. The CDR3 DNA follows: TGTGCCATCAGTGCGTTCGGGGAGGCCAAAAACATTCAGTACTTC.

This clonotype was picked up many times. DNA of the CDR3: TGCAGTGCTACCCCGAGGGGCCGGGAGATAGATACGCAGTATTTT. The encoded protein is CSATPRGREIDTQYF. This sequence joins TRBV20-1 and TRBJ2-3; TRBD2 is a possible D gene (6 bases). Germline assignment: CDR1 DFQATT and CDR2 SNEGSKA (reference sequence). The CDR3 runs to 15 residues. The germline V and J ends were trimmed by 4 bases and 5 bases, with 19 bases remaining between them.

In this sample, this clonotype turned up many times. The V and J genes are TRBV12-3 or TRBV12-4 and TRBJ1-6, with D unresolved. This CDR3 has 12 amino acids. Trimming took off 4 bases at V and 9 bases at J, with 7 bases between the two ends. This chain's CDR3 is CASSSPSSPLHF. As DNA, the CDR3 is TGTGCCAGCAGTTCTCCTAGTTCACCCCTCCACTTT.

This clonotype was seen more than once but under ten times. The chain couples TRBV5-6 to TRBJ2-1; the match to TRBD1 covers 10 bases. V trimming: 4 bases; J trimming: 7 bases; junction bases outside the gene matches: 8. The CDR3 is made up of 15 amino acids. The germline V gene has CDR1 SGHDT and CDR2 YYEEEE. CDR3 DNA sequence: TGTGCCAGCAGCCGTGACAGGGGGCGGTGGAATGAGCAGTTCTTC. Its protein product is CASSRDRGRWNEQFF.

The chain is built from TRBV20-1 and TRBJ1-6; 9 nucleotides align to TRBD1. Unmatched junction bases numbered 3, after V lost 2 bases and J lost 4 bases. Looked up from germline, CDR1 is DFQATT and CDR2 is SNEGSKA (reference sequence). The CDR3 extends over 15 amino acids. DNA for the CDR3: TGCAGTGCTAGACTGGGGACAGGGTATAATTCACCCCTCCACTTT. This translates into CSARLGTGYNSPLHF.

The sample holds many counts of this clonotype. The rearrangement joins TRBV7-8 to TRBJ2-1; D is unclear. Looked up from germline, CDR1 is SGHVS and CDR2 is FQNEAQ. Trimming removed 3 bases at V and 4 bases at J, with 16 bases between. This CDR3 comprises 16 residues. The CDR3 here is CASSFDRSRQYNEQFF. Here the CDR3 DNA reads TGTGCCAGCAGCTTTGACCGATCGAGGCAATACAATGAGCAGTTCTTC.

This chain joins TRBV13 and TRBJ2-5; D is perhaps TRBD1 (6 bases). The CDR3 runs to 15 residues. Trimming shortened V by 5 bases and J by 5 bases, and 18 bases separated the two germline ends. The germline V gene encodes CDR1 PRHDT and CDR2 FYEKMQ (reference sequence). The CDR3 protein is CASSHGTLGHETQYF. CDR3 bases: TGTGCCAGCAGCCACGGGACACTTGGACACGAGACCCAGTACTTC.

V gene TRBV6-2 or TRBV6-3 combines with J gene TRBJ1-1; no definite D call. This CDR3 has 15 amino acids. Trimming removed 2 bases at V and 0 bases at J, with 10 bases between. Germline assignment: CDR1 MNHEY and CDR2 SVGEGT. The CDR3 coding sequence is TGTGCCAGCAGTTACACGGAAGACATGAACACTGAAGCTTTCTTT. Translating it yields CASSYTEDMNTEAFF.

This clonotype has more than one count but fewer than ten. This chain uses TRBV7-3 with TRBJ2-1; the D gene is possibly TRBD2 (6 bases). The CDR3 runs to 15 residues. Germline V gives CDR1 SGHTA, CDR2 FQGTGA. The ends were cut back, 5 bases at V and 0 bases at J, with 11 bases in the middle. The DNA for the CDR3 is TGTGCCAGCAGCGCGGGACCAAGCTCCTACAATGAGCAGTTCTTC. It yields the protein CASSAGPSSYNEQFF.

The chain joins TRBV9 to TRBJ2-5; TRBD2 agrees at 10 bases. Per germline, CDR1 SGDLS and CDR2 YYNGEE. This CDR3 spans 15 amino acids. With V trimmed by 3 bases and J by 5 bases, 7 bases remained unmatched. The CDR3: CASSEGLAGAETQYF. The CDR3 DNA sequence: TGTGCCAGCAGCGAGGGGCTAGCGGGAGCTGAGACCCAGTACTTC.

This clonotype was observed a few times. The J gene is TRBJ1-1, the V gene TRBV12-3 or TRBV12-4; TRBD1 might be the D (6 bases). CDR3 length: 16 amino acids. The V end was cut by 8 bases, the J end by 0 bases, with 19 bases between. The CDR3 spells CASGSRGLGLNTEAFF. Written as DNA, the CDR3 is TGTGCCAGCGGGTCCAGGGGATTAGGGCTGAACACTGAAGCTTTCTTT.

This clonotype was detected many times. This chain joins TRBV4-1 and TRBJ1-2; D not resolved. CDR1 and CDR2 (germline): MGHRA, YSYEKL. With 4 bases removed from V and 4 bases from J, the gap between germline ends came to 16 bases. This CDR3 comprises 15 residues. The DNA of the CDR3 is TGCGCCAGCAGCCTCGGGCAAGCAGAGGTCTATGGCTACACCTTC. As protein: CASSLGQAEVYGYTF.

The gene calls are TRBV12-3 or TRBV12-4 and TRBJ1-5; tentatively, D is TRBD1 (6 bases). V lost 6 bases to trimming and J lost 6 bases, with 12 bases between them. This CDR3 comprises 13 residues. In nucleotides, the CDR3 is TGTGCCAGCAGGGGACAACCAGGTCAGCCCCAGCATTTT. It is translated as CASRGQPGQPQHF.

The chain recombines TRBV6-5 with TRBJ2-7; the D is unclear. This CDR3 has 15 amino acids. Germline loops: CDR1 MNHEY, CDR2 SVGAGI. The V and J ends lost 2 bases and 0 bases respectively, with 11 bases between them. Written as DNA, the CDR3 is TGTGCCAGCAGTTACGTCGCCCCGAGCTCCTACGAGCAGTACTTC. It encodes CASSYVAPSSYEQYF.

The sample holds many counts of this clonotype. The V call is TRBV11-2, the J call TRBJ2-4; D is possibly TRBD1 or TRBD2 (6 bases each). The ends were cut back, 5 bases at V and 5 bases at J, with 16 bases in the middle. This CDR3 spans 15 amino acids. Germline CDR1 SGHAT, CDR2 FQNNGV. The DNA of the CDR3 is TGTGCCAGCAGCGGACATCAGGGGAGGCAAAACATTCAGTACTTC. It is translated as CASSGHQGRQNIQYF.

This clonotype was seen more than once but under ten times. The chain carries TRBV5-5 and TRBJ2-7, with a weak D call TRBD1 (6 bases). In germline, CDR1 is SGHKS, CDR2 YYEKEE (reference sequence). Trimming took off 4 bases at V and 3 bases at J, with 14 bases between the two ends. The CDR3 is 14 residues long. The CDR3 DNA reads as TGTGCCAGCAGCCCCTCGACAGGAATCTACGAGCAGTACTTC. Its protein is CASSPSTGIYEQYF. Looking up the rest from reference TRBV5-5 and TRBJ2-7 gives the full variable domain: DAGVTQSPTHLIKTRGQQVTLRCSPISGHKSVSWYQQVLGQGPQFIFQYYEKEERGRGNFPDRFSARQFPNYSSELNVNALLLGDSALYLCASSPSTGIYEQYFGPGTRLTVT.

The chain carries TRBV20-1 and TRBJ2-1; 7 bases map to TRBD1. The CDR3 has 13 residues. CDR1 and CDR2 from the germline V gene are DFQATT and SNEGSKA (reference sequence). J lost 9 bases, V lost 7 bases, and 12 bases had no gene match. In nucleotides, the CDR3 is TGCAGTGTCCTACCGGGACAGTATTCTGAGCAGTTCTTC. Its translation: CSVLPGQYSEQFF.

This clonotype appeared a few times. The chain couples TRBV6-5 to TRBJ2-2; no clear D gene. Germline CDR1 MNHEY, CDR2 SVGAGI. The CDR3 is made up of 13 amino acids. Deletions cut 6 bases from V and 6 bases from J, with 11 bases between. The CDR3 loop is CASRYQGAGELFF. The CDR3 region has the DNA TGTGCCAGCAGGTACCAAGGTGCCGGGGAGCTGTTTTTT.

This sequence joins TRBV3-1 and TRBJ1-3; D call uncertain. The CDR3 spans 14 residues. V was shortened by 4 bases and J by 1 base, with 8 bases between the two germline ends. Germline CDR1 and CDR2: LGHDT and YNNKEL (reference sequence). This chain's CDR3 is CASSPYLSGNTIYF. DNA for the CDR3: TGTGCCAGCAGCCCATATCTATCTGGAAACACCATATATTTT.

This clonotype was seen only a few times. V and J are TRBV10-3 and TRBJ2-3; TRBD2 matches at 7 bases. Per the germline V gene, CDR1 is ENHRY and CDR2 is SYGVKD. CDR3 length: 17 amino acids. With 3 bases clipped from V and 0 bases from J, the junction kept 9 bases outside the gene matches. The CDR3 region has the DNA TGTGCCATCAGTGACGGCGGGCGGGGGAAGAGCACAGATACGCAGTATTTT. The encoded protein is CAISDGGRGKSTDTQYF.

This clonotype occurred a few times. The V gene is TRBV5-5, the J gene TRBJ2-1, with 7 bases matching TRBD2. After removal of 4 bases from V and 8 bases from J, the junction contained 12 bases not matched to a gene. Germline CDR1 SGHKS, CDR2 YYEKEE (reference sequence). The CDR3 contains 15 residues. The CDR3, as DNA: TGTGCCAGCAGCAGTGATTGGACTAGTGGCGATGAGCAGTTCTTC. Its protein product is CASSSDWTSGDEQFF.

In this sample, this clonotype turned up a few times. The CDR3 sequence: CASSLEGVSPLHF. The CDR3 bases are TGTGCCAGCAGCTTAGAAGGGGTCTCACCCCTCCACTTT. The V call is TRBV11-2, the J call TRBJ1-6, with D possibly matching TRBD1 (5 bases). Germline V gives CDR1 SGHAT, CDR2 FQNNGV. V lost 0 bases and J 10 bases, leaving 7 bases between the germline ends. The CDR3 is 13 amino acids.

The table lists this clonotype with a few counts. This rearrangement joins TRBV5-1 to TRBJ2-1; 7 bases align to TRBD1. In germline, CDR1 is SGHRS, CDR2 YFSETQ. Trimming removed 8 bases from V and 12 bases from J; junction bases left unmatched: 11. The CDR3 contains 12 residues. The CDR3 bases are TGCGCCAGACGGAAGACAGGGTACATGCAGTTCTTC. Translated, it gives CARRKTGYMQFF. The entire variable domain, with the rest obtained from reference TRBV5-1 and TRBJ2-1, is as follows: KAGVTQTPRYLIKTRGQQVTLSCSPISGHRSVSWYQQTPGQGLQFLFEYFSETQRNKGNFPGRFSGRQFSNSRSEMNVSTLELGDSALYLCARRKTGYMQFFGPGTRLTVL.

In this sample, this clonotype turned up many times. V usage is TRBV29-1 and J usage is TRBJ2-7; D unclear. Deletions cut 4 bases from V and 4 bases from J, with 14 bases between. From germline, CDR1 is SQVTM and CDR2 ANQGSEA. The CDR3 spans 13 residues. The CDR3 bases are TGCAGCGTTGGTGGCTATTCGGCTTACGAGCAGTACTTC. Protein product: CSVGGYSAYEQYF.

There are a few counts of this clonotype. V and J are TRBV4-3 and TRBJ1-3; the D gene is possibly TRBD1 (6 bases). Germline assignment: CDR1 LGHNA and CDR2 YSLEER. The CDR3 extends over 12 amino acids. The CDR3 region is CAETGPRNTIYF. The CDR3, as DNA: TGCGCAGAAACAGGGCCGAGAAACACCATATATTTT.